This T cell receptor beta chain was documented in a study of T cell responses to AZD1222 COVID-19 vaccine. The CDR3 totals 13 residues. The germline gives CDR1 SEHNR, CDR2 FQNEAQ (reference sequence). The V gene end was trimmed by 4 bases and the J gene end by 1 base; junction bases not matched to a gene: 1. The assay was immunoSEQ multiplex PCR, and TCRdb's table has in-frame clones only and misses some. This repertoire shows under 200,000 clones, roughly nine tenths found once; its top ten account for about 1.5%. Specimen: peripheral blood, collected 28 days after the second AZD1222 dose. This rearrangement joins TRBV7-9 to TRBJ2-7; TRBD1 matches at 7 bases. The sequence came from an adult who received the AZD1222 COVID-19 vaccine. The CDR3 DNA sequence: TGTGCCAGCAGCTCGACAGGGTCCTACGAGCAGTACTTC. Protein: CASSSTGSYEQYF.